This entry lists 17 T cell receptor beta chains sequenced from one sample in a study of human versus mouse CDR3 diversity and MHC coevolution. Measured with immunoSEQ multiplex PCR; TCRdb has only the in-frame clones, and not every one. In the table there are about 83,000 clones, less than 95% of which are singletons. Sequencing used naive CD4+ T cells from blood. This sample's subset: CD45RO-negative CD62L-positive naive CD4 T cells. These receptors all come from a person aged 25 to 75 in good health.

The CDR3 bases are TGTGCCAGCAGTCCGGGTCGGGGAGTCGCCGGGGAGCTGTTTTTT. Its protein is CASSPGRGVAGELFF. J is TRBJ2-2 and V is TRBV7-6; TRBD2 is a possible D gene (5 bases). The CDR3 sequence is 15 residues long. The germline V and J ends were trimmed by 6 bases and 6 bases, with 17 bases remaining between them. Germline lookup yields CDR1 SGHVS and CDR2 FNYEAQ.

V gene TRBV7-9 combines with J gene TRBJ2-1; 10 nucleotides agree with TRBD2. Per the germline V gene, CDR1 is SEHNR and CDR2 is FQNEAQ (reference sequence). V trimming: 0 bases; J trimming: 8 bases; junction bases outside the gene matches: 4. This CDR3 comprises 15 residues. The DNA of the CDR3 is TGTGCCAGCAGCTTAGCTAGCGGGAGGTTCGATGAGCAGTTCTTC. Translated, it gives CASSLASGRFDEQFF.

This chain links TRBV7-9 with TRBJ2-7; 7 bases align to TRBD1. With V trimmed by 4 bases and J by 1 base, 7 bases remained unmatched. This CDR3 is 15 amino acids long. Germline values: CDR1 SEHNR, CDR2 FQNEAQ (reference sequence). The DNA of the CDR3 is TGTGCCAGCAGCTCCCCGACAGGGCTTTCCTACGAGCAGTACTTC. As protein: CASSSPTGLSYEQYF.

The chain combines TRBV10-3 with TRBJ2-7, with TRBD2 identical over 12 bases. The V and J ends lost 0 bases and 2 bases, in that order; junction bases with no gene match: 2. This CDR3 has 16 amino acids. Per the germline V gene, CDR1 is ENHRY and CDR2 is SYGVKD. The CDR3 is CAISESPSGRAYEQYF. The CDR3 nucleotides read TGTGCCATCAGTGAGTCCCCTAGCGGGAGGGCCTACGAGCAGTACTTC.

V is TRBV7-6 and J is TRBJ1-1, with D uncertain. The germline V gene has CDR1 SGHVS and CDR2 FNYEAQ. V lost 5 bases, J lost 10 bases, and 14 bases lay in between. The CDR3 contains 12 residues. The CDR3 here is CASSPLETGAFF. The CDR3 DNA reads TGTGCCAGCAGCCCCCTCGAGACGGGAGCTTTCTTT.

The CDR3 nucleotides are TGTGCCAGCAGTGAAAGAGGCGGGACCTCGAGCAATCAGCCCCAGCATTTT. This gives the protein CASSERGGTSSNQPQHF. The chain recombines TRBV6-1 with TRBJ1-5; a possible D gene is TRBD1 (5 bases). The V end lost 2 bases, the J end lost 1 base, and 15 bases lay between the germline ends. Germline V lookup: CDR1 MNHNS, CDR2 SASEGT. This CDR3 is 17 amino acids long.

The chain links TRBV10-3 to TRBJ1-1, with TRBD1 as a possible D gene (5 bases). The ends were cut back, 3 bases at V and 6 bases at J, with 14 bases in the middle. The CDR3 loop spans 14 amino acids. The germline V gene has CDR1 ENHRY and CDR2 SYGVKD. The CDR3 DNA sequence: TGTGCCATCAGTGAATCAGGGAAAAGGGCTGAAGCTTTCTTT. This gives the protein CAISESGKRAEAFF.

This chain links TRBV11-2 with TRBJ2-7; no definite D call. This CDR3 has 14 amino acids. The V gene's germline CDR1 is SGHAT and CDR2 FQNNGV. V was pared by 0 bases and J by 0 bases, with 6 bases between. The CDR3 reads CASSLDPSSYEQYF. CDR3 nucleotide sequence: TGTGCCAGCAGCTTAGACCCGAGCTCCTACGAGCAGTACTTC.

V is TRBV5-4 and J is TRBJ2-2, with 7 bases aligning to TRBD1. CDR1 is SGHNT, CDR2 YYREEE, per germline (reference sequence). The junction had 4 bases not matched to a gene; V was cut back by 3 bases and J by 5 bases. This CDR3 has 14 residues. CDR3: CASSSPGGTGELFF. CDR3 in DNA: TGTGCCAGCAGCTCGCCAGGGGGAACCGGGGAGCTGTTTTTT.

The chain combines TRBV19 with TRBJ1-2, with 10 bases identical to TRBD1. This CDR3 has 17 amino acids. With 6 bases clipped from V and 2 bases from J, the junction kept 12 bases outside the gene matches. Per the germline V gene, CDR1 is LNHDA and CDR2 is SQIVND (reference sequence). CDR3 nucleotide sequence: TGTGCCAGTAGCCGGTGGCCGGGACAGGGGAGGAACTATGGCTACACCTTC. This sequence encodes CASSRWPGQGRNYGYTF.

V gene TRBV18 combines with J gene TRBJ1-4, with D possibly TRBD1 on 5 matching bases. V lost 0 bases, J lost 0 bases, and 17 bases lay in between. Germline V CDR1 and CDR2: KGHSH, LQKENI. CDR3 size: 19 residues. As DNA, the CDR3 is TGTGCCAGCTCACCACCTCTGGCTTCCCGGGGGGCAACTAATGAAAAACTGTTTTTT. It yields the protein CASSPPLASRGATNEKLFF.

This chain uses TRBV7-7 with TRBJ2-7, with 8 nucleotides matching TRBD1. This CDR3 has 15 amino acids. V lost 2 bases, J lost 0 bases, and 3 bases stayed unmatched. CDR1 SSHAT and CDR2 FNYEAQ come from the germline V gene (reference sequence). CDR3 sequence: CASSLMTGASYEQYF. CDR3 bases: TGTGCCAGCAGCTTAATGACAGGGGCCTCCTACGAGCAGTACTTC.

V gene TRBV30 combines with J gene TRBJ2-2; D may be TRBD1 (7 bases). Germline CDR1 reads GTSNPN; CDR2 reads SVGIG (reference sequence). The CDR3 loop spans 15 amino acids. V lost 4 bases and J 4 bases, leaving 16 bases between the germline ends. CDR3 region: CAWNRGQGGTGELFF. For the CDR3, the DNA is TGTGCCTGGAATCGCGGGCAGGGGGGCACCGGGGAGCTGTTTTTT.

The rearrangement uses TRBV19 and TRBJ1-2, with D perhaps TRBD1 (6 bases). The CDR3 extends over 14 amino acids. CDR1 and CDR2 from the germline V gene are LNHDA and SQIVND (reference sequence). Trimming stripped 6 bases from V and 3 bases from J, with 14 bases between. CDR3 sequence reads: CASRTGFTDYGYTF. The CDR3 DNA follows: TGTGCCAGTAGGACAGGATTTACCGACTATGGCTACACCTTC.

J is TRBJ1-2 and V is TRBV7-8; tentative D call: TRBD1 (5 bases). The CDR3 is made up of 13 amino acids. Per the germline V gene, CDR1 is SGHVS and CDR2 is FQNEAQ. V was trimmed by 3 bases and J by 5 bases, leaving 10 bases between them. The CDR3 here is CASSFGGTYGYTF. For the CDR3, the DNA is TGTGCCAGCAGCTTCGGGGGAACATATGGCTACACCTTC.

V gene TRBV7-9 combines with J gene TRBJ1-1, with D hard to call. CDR3 length: 15 amino acids. Deletions cut 2 bases from V and 0 bases from J, with 10 bases between. Looked up from germline, CDR1 is SEHNR and CDR2 is FQNEAQ (reference sequence). The CDR3 spells CASSLRGQMNTEAFF. CDR3 in DNA: TGTGCCAGCAGCTTAAGAGGGCAGATGAACACTGAAGCTTTCTTT.

The chain uses TRBV5-1 and TRBJ2-1; D unclear. The germline V gene has CDR1 SGHRS and CDR2 YFSETQ. This CDR3 is built from 13 residues. V was pared by 4 bases and J by 2 bases, with 7 bases between. The CDR3 sequence is CASSPRAYNEQFF. CDR3 nucleotides: TGCGCCAGCAGCCCCCGTGCCTACAATGAGCAGTTCTTC.